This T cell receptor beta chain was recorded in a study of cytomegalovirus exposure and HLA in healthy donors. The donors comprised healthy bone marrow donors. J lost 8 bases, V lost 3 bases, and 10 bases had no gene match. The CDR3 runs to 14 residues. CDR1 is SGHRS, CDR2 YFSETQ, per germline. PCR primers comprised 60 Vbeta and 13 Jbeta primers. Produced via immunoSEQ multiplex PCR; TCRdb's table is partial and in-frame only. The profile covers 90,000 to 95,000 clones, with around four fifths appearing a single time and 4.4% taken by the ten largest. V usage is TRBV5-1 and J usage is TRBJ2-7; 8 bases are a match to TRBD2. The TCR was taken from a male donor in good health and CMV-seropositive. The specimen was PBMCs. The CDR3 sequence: CASSWGSGIEQQYF. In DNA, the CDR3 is TGCGCCAGCAGCTGGGGTAGCGGGATAGAACAGCAGTACTTC.